The 10 T cell receptor beta chains in this list originate from one sample, sequenced in a study of T-cell reconstitution after alpha-beta-depleted transplantation in children. Library preparation (for TCRbeta) was performed with unique molecular identifiers. TCRdb re-analysed the PCR reads in MiXCR, keeping a single row per CDR3 protein. This table has around 400,000 distinct CDR3 sequences, roughly 11% appearing once. The sample here was PBMCs from the stem cell graft donor, taken from the stem cell graft. Receptors originate from a human donor who donated a stem cell graft to a child with acute myeloid leukemia.

This clonotype was observed a few times. The CDR3 reads CASKPLATNEKLFF. As DNA, the CDR3 is TGTGCCAGCAAACCACTTGCAACTAATGAAAAACTGTTTTTT. This rearrangement joins TRBV6-1 to TRBJ1-4; D gene uncertain. V dropped 7 bases and J dropped 0 bases, with 9 bases sitting between them. The V gene's germline CDR1 is MNHNS and CDR2 SASEGT. The CDR3 totals 14 residues.

This clonotype turned up a few times. This rearrangement joins TRBV29-1 to TRBJ1-5; a possible D gene is TRBD1 (5 bases). V was trimmed by 1 base and J by 6 bases, leaving 16 bases between them. The CDR3 runs to 15 residues. The germline CDR1 and CDR2 sequences are SQVTM and ANQGSEA. Written as DNA, the CDR3 is TGCAGCGTTGAAGTCCAGCAGGGTAGTGGTCAGCCCCAGCATTTT. Protein: CSVEVQQGSGQPQHF.

This clonotype was seen ten or more times. The chain combines TRBV20-1 with TRBJ1-2, with D possibly TRBD1 on 6 matching bases. CDR3 length: 11 amino acids. V was shortened by 2 bases and J by 8 bases, with 9 bases between the two germline ends. The germline V gene has CDR1 DFQATT and CDR2 SNEGSKA (reference sequence). In nucleotides, the CDR3 is TGCAGTGCTAGAAAGGGGGTAGGCTACACCTTC. The encoded protein is CSARKGVGYTF.

The J gene is TRBJ1-2, the V gene TRBV10-3; D is undetermined. CDR3 size: 12 residues. Germline CDR1 reads ENHRY; CDR2 reads SYGVKD. Trimming cost V 3 bases and J 4 bases, with 6 bases left between them. The CDR3 here is CAISERTYGYTF. Here the CDR3 DNA reads TGTGCCATCAGTGAACGGACCTATGGCTACACCTTC.

This clonotype was observed many times. CDR3 amino acids: CASSVHSNQPQHF. CDR3 nucleotides: TGTGCCAGCAGCGTACACAGCAATCAGCCCCAGCATTTT. The chain is built from TRBV9 and TRBJ1-5, with no clear D. Trimming left V 1 base short and J 1 base short, with 3 bases between. The CDR3 runs to 13 residues. CDR1 is SGDLS, CDR2 YYNGEE, per germline.

This clonotype was picked up many times. The J gene is TRBJ2-3, the V gene TRBV20-1; D is unresolved. There are 15 residues in the CDR3. V dropped 3 bases and J dropped 2 bases, with 15 bases sitting between them. Germline values: CDR1 DFQATT, CDR2 SNEGSKA (reference sequence). The chain's CDR3 is CSARKKRFSTDTQYF. The CDR3 DNA sequence: TGCAGTGCTAGGAAGAAGAGATTTTCCACAGATACGCAGTATTTT.

This clonotype was detected many times. The genes are TRBV12-3 or TRBV12-4 and TRBJ1-2; possible D gene TRBD1, 5 bases. The CDR3 sequence is 13 residues long. V gave up 5 bases and J gave up 4 bases, with 11 bases separating them. This CDR3 is CASSGRGSYGYTF. The CDR3 DNA reads as TGTGCCAGCAGTGGCCGGGGCAGCTATGGCTACACCTTC.

The chain is built from TRBV6-5 and TRBJ2-3; D unclear. The germline V gene has CDR1 MNHEY and CDR2 SVGAGI. This CDR3 has 12 residues. V shed 6 bases and J shed 5 bases, with 9 bases lying between them. CDR3 protein: CASRENEDTQYF. The CDR3 DNA is TGTGCCAGCAGAGAGAACGAAGATACGCAGTATTTT.

This chain uses TRBV25-1 with TRBJ2-5; 9 nucleotides line up with TRBD2. The CDR3 length is 19 residues. Trimming removed 1 base from V and 3 bases from J; junction bases left unmatched: 15. Looked up from germline, CDR1 is MGHDK and CDR2 is SYGVNS. DNA of the CDR3: TGTGCCAGCAGTGAATCAGGGGCTAGCGGGGTCCTCCACAAAGAGACCCAGTACTTC. It translates to CASSESGASGVLHKETQYF. Based on the CDR3 plus reference TRBV25-1 and TRBJ2-5, the full variable domain is EADIYQTPRYLVIGTGKKITLECSQTMGHDKMYWYQQDPGMELHLIHYSYGVNSTEKGDLSSESTVSRIRTEHFPLTLESARPSHTSQYLCASSESGASGVLHKETQYFGPGTRLLVL.

This clonotype was recorded at least ten times. Germline and junction disagree at one end, which may indicate a read error. This chain links TRBV20-1 with TRBJ2-5, with D unresolved. Per the germline V gene, CDR1 is DFQATT and CDR2 is SNEGSKA (reference sequence). The CDR3 has 13 residues. The DNA of the CDR3 is TGCAGTGCTAGGGACCCGTACCAGGAGACCCAGTACTTC. It specifies CSARDPYQETQYF.